This TCR beta chain was found in a study of beta chain features in type 1 diabetes (dated by TCRdb to between 2018 and 2020). For the wider study: No differences in mean age, gender distribution, total cell number or subset yield were found between patients and healthy donors. In the study, TCRB repertoires of sorted circulating CD4+ T cell subsets from recently diagnosed type 1 diabetes patients were compared with those of matched healthy donors. A total of 100 million to 110 million sorted cells were examined across all samples, and a strong correlation was observed between cell number per subset and RNA yield. Regulatory and stem cell-like memory subsets were obtained from only 8 patients and about eight healthy donors, while naive and central memory subsets were obtained from all 30 or so donors.

Turning to this clone: There is no known antigen for this receptor. Within one base of it there is no much larger clone, and no base qualities were kept.

A single peripheral blood draw of around 0.11 L on average was collected from each donor into heparinised tubes. Using a panel that included CD45RO, CCR7, CD25, CD127, CD95 and CD27, naive, central memory, regulatory and stem cell-like memory CD4+ T cells were sorted on a BD FACSAria II. A purity above 95% was achieved for all sorted populations. PBMCs were isolated right away by Lymphoprep density gradient centrifugation and were stained directly, without culture. Samples were stained and sorted in pairs, with one healthy donor and one patient per experiment, so that batch effects were minimized. The entire isolated RNA was reverse transcribed using the High Capacity cDNA Reverse Transcription Kit, and thus expressed TCRB transcripts were sequenced. Deep immunoSEQ sequencing was performed on naive, central memory and regulatory T cell samples, with an average of about 4 million total reads per sample. Sorted cells were lysed in RLT buffer and RNA was extracted with DNase-treated RNeasy Micro or Mini kits, depending on cell number. Each cell subset was processed on its own to prevent cross-contamination, while patient and healthy donor samples were processed together. The immunoSEQ multiplex PCR was used to amplify TCRB sequences from cDNA, yielding 87-bp fragments that span the CDR3 region. Sequencing of the amplicons was performed on the Illumina HiSeq platform. For the original study's pipeline: PCR bias was computationally corrected using synthetic template baselines, reads within Hamming distance 2 were collapsed, and singletons that could not be merged were discarded. By aligning reads against IMGT, V, D and J genes, CDR3 length, and insertions or deletions at six rearrangement sites were assigned. Within each subset, clonotype counts were normalized to sorted cell number, and only after that were true diversity and Gini coefficients computed with the tcR R package. Repertoire sharing was quantified using the overlap coefficient calculated on TCRB nucleotide sequences. Out-of-frame TCRB sequences from naive cells were analyzed to stand in for the pre-selection repertoire. This immuneACCESS table, as held by TCRdb, lists in-frame sequences with V and J called but not all clones. Of the missing ones, under half trace to an unresolved V gene in checked studies; the others have no known cause. The V and J calls and clone size were taken over from that table, and D and trimming were inferred from the DNA. The sample data list fewer than 500,000 clones, and approximately 15% of these were observed just once. Around 0.039% of the sample goes to the ten largest clones.

According to the germline V gene, CDR1 reads SGHTA and CDR2 reads FQGNSA. The germline ends are 15 bases apart after V is trimmed by 5 bases and J by 0 bases. The cysteine opens and the phenylalanine closes a CDR3 of 16 amino acids. Of all the DNA, just the CDR3 is kept, 48 bases in frame from base 1. The full study reports these points: HLA sub-analyses involved small numbers of individuals, so any influence of HLA type on TCRB rearrangement remained unresolved. Because cDNA was sequenced instead of genomic DNA, activated cells with high expression could be over-represented, although the groups did not differ in activation or CD3 levels. In all four CD4+ subsets, TCRB CDR3 length was moderately but significantly shorter in type 1 diabetes patients. Naive, central memory and regulatory TCRB repertoires appeared to be more alike among patients than among healthy donors. Shorter templates might be favored by PCR, yet because patient and control samples were amplified and corrected together, any such skew would affect both groups equally. Fewer insertions and more nucleotide deletions at VDJ recombination sites were observed in patients with type 1 diabetes, implying thymic rearrangement abnormalities.

This receptor chain uses TRBV7-2 and TRBJ2-3; the D gene assignment is ambiguous. The TCR sequence derives from a man between 25 and 39 years old in good health. Source material: naive CD4+ T cells from blood. Per the publication, the cell subset or site label means: true naive CD4+ T cells. In nucleotide form, the sequence is TGTGCCAGCAGCCCTATCGGCAGACACAGCACAGATACGCAGTATTTT. Translated, it gives CASSPIGRHSTDTQYF.